The 31 T cell receptor beta chains in this list originate from one sample, sequenced in a study of T cells in Graves' hyperthyroidism and ophthalmopathy. Amplification targeted TCR beta CDR3 regions from RNA transcripts. A set of HTBI primers served as the primers for a first-round RT-PCR of the TCR CDR3. TCRdb used MiXCR to reprocess the multiplex PCR reads, holding one entry per CDR3 protein. Of around 300,000 distinct CDR3 sequences listed, around 13% are singletons. Sequencing input: blood. The receptors were gathered from a woman aged 40 to 50 with Graves' hyperthyroidism.

V and J are TRBV20-1 and TRBJ1-6, with 7 bases matching TRBD1. The germline gives CDR1 DFQATT, CDR2 SNEGSKA (reference sequence). V was pared by 6 bases and J by 7 bases, with 9 bases of the junction left unmatched. There are 14 residues in the CDR3. The CDR3 coding sequence is TGCAGTGCCTCCGCCGGGACAGAGAATTCACCCCTCCACTTT. This codes for CSASAGTENSPLHF.

Note on this clonotype: A read error may explain this, as a much larger clone is one base away. The V and J genes are TRBV12-3 or TRBV12-4 and TRBJ2-1; 12 nucleotides match TRBD2. With V trimmed by 10 bases and J by 4 bases, 2 bases remained unmatched. This CDR3 region has 13 residues. The CDR3, as DNA: TGTGCCAACGGGACTAGCGGGTACAATGAGCAGTTCTTC. Translation: CANGTSGYNEQFF.

The rearrangement joins TRBV3-1 to TRBJ1-3; TRBD1 aligns across 8 bases. The CDR3 length is 17 residues. From germline, CDR1 is LGHDT and CDR2 YNNKEL (reference sequence). V was clipped by 0 bases and J by 2 bases; unmatched bases: 6. In DNA form, the CDR3 reads TGTGCCAGCAGCCAAGATCGCGTCAGGGGGCCTGGAAACACCATATATTTT. As protein: CASSQDRVRGPGNTIYF.

This rearrangement joins TRBV12-3 or TRBV12-4 to TRBJ1-2; tentatively, D is TRBD1 (5 bases). This CDR3 spans 15 amino acids. Trimming left V 3 bases short and J 4 bases short, with 15 bases between. The CDR3 bases are TGTGCCAGCAGTTTTGCGGGGGTCGATGCCTATGGCTACACCTTC. It is translated as CASSFAGVDAYGYTF.

This clonotype was counted many times. This chain uses TRBV7-2 with TRBJ2-3, with 9 positions matching TRBD1. This CDR3 contains 14 residues. The V segment lost 9 bases and the J segment 6 bases; nucleotides outside the gene matches: 10. Per the germline V gene, CDR1 is SGHTA and CDR2 is FQGNSA. CDR3 DNA: TGTGCCAGGCGGGACCTCGACAGGGGGGATACGCAGTATTTT. Its protein product is CARRDLDRGDTQYF.

Ten or more counts support this clonotype. V and J are TRBV20-1 and TRBJ1-6; tentative D call: TRBD1 (6 bases). This CDR3 contains 19 residues. Trimming took off 0 bases at V and 9 bases at J, with 27 bases between the two ends. Germline V gene sequence: CDR1 DFQATT, CDR2 SNEGSKA (reference sequence). The CDR3 coding sequence is TGCAGTGCTAGAGAGGGGCCACTTAACTGGGACAACTACCTTTCACCCCTCCACTTT. This codes for CSAREGPLNWDNYLSPLHF.

This clonotype is classed as large (0.1 to 1%). The chain employs TRBV28 and TRBJ2-7; possibly TRBD2 for D (6 bases). This CDR3 has 16 residues. V lost 2 bases and J 2 bases, leaving 16 bases between the germline ends. CDR1 is MDHEN and CDR2 is SYDVKM in the germline V gene. The CDR3 coding sequence is TGTGCCAGCAGTTTACGTCTTCGGCGGGGCCCCTACGAGCAGTACTTC. Its translation is CASSLRLRRGPYEQYF.

The J gene is TRBJ1-5, the V gene TRBV20-1; possibly TRBD1 for D (5 bases). V was cut by 1 base and J by 8 bases, with 12 bases left in between. Germline CDR1 DFQATT, CDR2 SNEGSKA (reference sequence). The CDR3 has 13 amino acids. The CDR3 spells CSARGGEGEPQHF. The CDR3 DNA sequence: TGCAGTGCTAGAGGGGGGGAAGGGGAGCCCCAGCATTTT.

This clonotype came up many times. This chain links TRBV12-3 or TRBV12-4 with TRBJ2-7, with TRBD1 matching 8 bases. The ends lost 3 bases at V and 3 bases at J; junction bases unmatched: 1. The CDR3 totals 13 residues. CDR3 in DNA: TGTGCCAGCAGTTTGGGACAGGACTACGAGCAGTACTTC. The encoded protein is CASSLGQDYEQYF.

The chain recombines TRBV19 with TRBJ1-5; D unresolved. Germline CDR1 is LNHDA and CDR2 is SQIVND (reference sequence). The CDR3 totals 12 residues. V lost 6 bases, J lost 0 bases, and 3 bases lay in between. The CDR3 here is CASRVSNQPQHF. Written as DNA, the CDR3 is TGTGCCAGTAGGGTTAGCAATCAGCCCCAGCATTTT.

This clonotype has only a few counts. V is TRBV6-5 and J is TRBJ2-1; D unclear. The CDR3 spans 16 residues. Germline CDR1 reads MNHEY; CDR2 reads SVGAGI. V was cut by 2 bases and J by 6 bases, with 17 bases left in between. CDR3 DNA sequence: TGTGCCAGCAGTTACAAGGCCTCTCCCGTCGGCAATGAGCAGTTCTTC. Protein sequence: CASSYKASPVGNEQFF.

This chain links TRBV7-9 with TRBJ2-6; 12 bases fit TRBD1. V dropped 4 bases and J dropped 2; count of bases not matched to a gene: 3. CDR1 SEHNR and CDR2 FQNEAQ come from the germline V gene (reference sequence). The length of the CDR3 is 17 residues. In DNA, the CDR3 is TGTGCCAGCAGCTGGGGACAGGGGGCGCCTGGGGCCAACGTCCTGACTTTC. Its protein product is CASSWGQGAPGANVLTF.

This clonotype was found many times. This chain connects TRBV12-3 or TRBV12-4 to TRBJ1-2; unclear D gene. With 4 bases removed from V and 5 bases from J, the gap between germline ends came to 20 bases. The CDR3 consists of 16 residues. CDR3: CASSSPSRFIRYGYTF. The CDR3 DNA reads TGTGCCAGCAGTTCCCCCAGTCGGTTCATTCGTTATGGCTACACCTTC.

A few counts support this clonotype. The gene calls are TRBV7-3 and TRBJ2-1; D remains ambiguous. CDR3 length: 15 residues. Deletions cut 3 bases from V and 4 bases from J, with 13 bases between. Per germline, CDR1 SGHTA and CDR2 FQGTGA. CDR3 sequence reads: CASSLGPSPYNEQFF. For the CDR3, the DNA is TGTGCCAGCAGCTTGGGTCCTTCACCGTACAATGAGCAGTTCTTC.

This clonotype was detected ten times or more. The rearrangement uses TRBV7-8 and TRBJ1-4, with D possibly TRBD1 on 6 matching bases. V dropped 5 bases and J dropped 6 bases, with 16 bases sitting between them. The CDR3 contains 15 residues. The germline gives CDR1 SGHVS, CDR2 FQNEAQ. The CDR3 bases are TGTGCCAGCAGCCCCGGGTACAGGGTCGATGAAAAACTGTTTTTT. It encodes CASSPGYRVDEKLFF.

This clonotype occurred many times. This chain connects TRBV6-5 to TRBJ2-1; 9 nucleotides align to TRBD2. V trimming: 1 base; J trimming: 7 bases; junction bases outside the gene matches: 20. CDR1 MNHEY and CDR2 SVGAGI come from the germline V gene. The CDR3 has 20 residues. The CDR3 is CASSYYSSRVLAGEDNEQFF. The CDR3 region has the DNA TGTGCCAGCAGTTACTACTCCTCCCGGGTGTTAGCGGGAGAGGATAATGAGCAGTTCTTC.

This clonotype has a count of ten or more. CDR3 sequence: CASSFGWARDTEAFF. DNA of the CDR3: TGTGCCAGCAGCTTTGGCTGGGCGAGGGACACTGAAGCTTTCTTT. The chain has TRBV11-3 and TRBJ1-1; D is unresolved. Germline CDR1 is SGHNT and CDR2 is YENEEA. Trimming shortened V by 3 bases and J by 3 bases, and 14 bases separated the two germline ends. There are 15 residues in the CDR3.

This clonotype was seen ten or more times. The chain combines TRBV6-1 with TRBJ1-5; D uncertain. The CDR3 is 14 amino acids. Germline CDR1 is MNHNS and CDR2 is SASEGT. The V and J ends lost 6 bases and 0 bases respectively, with 9 bases between them. As DNA, the CDR3 is TGTGCCAGCAGGAACAATTATAGCAATCAGCCCCAGCATTTT. It codes for CASRNNYSNQPQHF.

Of note for this clonotype: Just one base apart from a much larger clone, this may be a read error. This chain links TRBV27 with TRBJ2-1, with D perhaps TRBD1 or TRBD2 (5 bases each). The germline V gene has CDR1 MNHEY and CDR2 SMNVEV (reference sequence). The CDR3 totals 14 residues. In DNA form, the CDR3 reads TGTGCCAGCAGTCCTTGGGACCACTACAATGGGCAGTTCTTC. Translating gives CASSPWDHYNGQFF.

This clonotype showed up many times. This chain links TRBV6-1 with TRBJ2-2; D gene unclear. Germline V gene sequence: CDR1 MNHNS, CDR2 SASEGT. This CDR3 is built from 15 residues. V was pared by 4 bases and J by 5 bases, with 14 bases between. DNA of the CDR3: TGTGCCAGCAGTGGACTGGCCGATAGGACCGGGGAGCTGTTTTTT. Translated, it gives CASSGLADRTGELFF.

The rearrangement links TRBV5-8 to TRBJ2-3, with D perhaps TRBD1 or TRBD2 (5 bases each). Trimming left V 0 bases short and J 2 bases short, with 16 bases between. Germline V gives CDR1 SGHTS, CDR2 YDEGEE. CDR3 length equals 17 residues. CDR3: CASSLALGGSTTDTQYF. The CDR3 DNA reads as TGTGCCAGCAGCTTGGCTCTTGGGGGATCTACCACAGATACGCAGTATTTT.

Many counts were recorded for this clonotype. This chain connects TRBV19 to TRBJ2-7; the match to TRBD2 covers 10 bases. The germline V gene encodes CDR1 LNHDA and CDR2 SQIVND (reference sequence). Trimming cost V 5 bases and J 2 bases; bases outside gene matches: 12. The CDR3 loop spans 17 amino acids. CDR3 protein: CASSPSPYGLAAYEQYF. CDR3 sequence (DNA): TGTGCCAGTAGTCCCTCCCCGTACGGACTAGCGGCCTACGAGCAGTACTTC.

The chain recombines TRBV19 with TRBJ2-3, with 7 bases identical to TRBD2. V was pared by 0 bases and J by 4 bases, with 7 bases of the junction left unmatched. The CDR3 runs 16 residues. Germline-derived CDR1 and CDR2 are LNHDA and SQIVND (reference sequence). The CDR3 DNA follows: TGTGCCAGTAGTATAGAGGGCGGGAGTATGTCAGATACGCAGTATTTT. The encoded protein is CASSIEGGSMSDTQYF. Looking up the rest from reference TRBV19 and TRBJ2-3 gives the full variable domain: DGGITQSPKYLFRKEGQNVTLSCEQNLNHDAMYWYRQDPGQGLRLIYYSQIVNDFQKGDIAEGYSVSREKKESFPLTVTSAQKNPTAFYLCASSIEGGSMSDTQYFGPGTRLTVL.

This clonotype was observed many times. The chain combines TRBV19 with TRBJ1-5, with D tentatively TRBD1 (5 bases). Per the germline V gene, CDR1 is LNHDA and CDR2 is SQIVND (reference sequence). There are 16 residues in the CDR3. V was clipped by 7 bases and J by 5 bases, with 21 bases between them. CDR3 nucleotide sequence: TGTGCCAGTACCGGAGTCGCTAGCAGGGTCGATCAGCCCCAGCATTTT. It encodes CASTGVASRVDQPQHF. Using reference TRBV19 and TRBJ1-5 for the parts outside the CDR3, the full variable domain is DGGITQSPKYLFRKEGQNVTLSCEQNLNHDAMYWYRQDPGQGLRLIYYSQIVNDFQKGDIAEGYSVSREKKESFPLTVTSAQKNPTAFYLCASTGVASRVDQPQHFGDGTRLSIL.

This clonotype was seen at least ten times. CDR3 protein: CASSFTQASHGYTF. The CDR3 bases are TGTGCCAGCAGTTTTACACAGGCCTCCCATGGCTACACCTTC. The rearrangement uses TRBV12-3 or TRBV12-4 and TRBJ1-2; D perhaps matches TRBD1 (5 bases). The CDR3 runs to 14 residues. Trimming took off 3 bases at V and 6 bases at J, with 14 bases between the two ends.

This clonotype was counted many times. The chain uses TRBV7-2 and TRBJ2-3, with 7 nucleotides matching TRBD2. From germline, CDR1 is SGHTA and CDR2 FQGNSA. V gave up 5 bases and J gave up 4 bases; unmatched junction bases: 6. This CDR3 comprises 14 residues. The CDR3 is CASSPWTRADTQYF. The CDR3 coding sequence is TGTGCCAGCAGCCCGTGGACTAGAGCAGATACGCAGTATTTT.

As for this clonotype: A read error is possible here, since a much larger clone lies one base away. The V and J genes are TRBV6-1 and TRBJ1-2; 8 bases agree with TRBD1. V was clipped by 3 bases and J by 2 bases; unmatched bases: 2. Germline V gene lookup returns CDR1 MNHNS and CDR2 SASEGT. CDR3 size: 14 residues. The CDR3 nucleotides read TGTGCCAGCAGTGAGTGGACAGGGAACTATGGCTACACCTTC. Its protein is CASSEWTGNYGYTF.

The CDR3 coding sequence is TGTGCCAGCAGTTACCTAGCAGAATCCTACAATGAGCAGTTCTTC. It codes for CASSYLAESYNEQFF. The chain joins TRBV6-9 to TRBJ2-1; D is possibly TRBD2 (5 bases). Germline CDR1 reads MNHGY; CDR2 reads SVAAGI. CDR3 length: 15 amino acids. Trimming cost V 3 bases and J 1 base, with 10 bases left between them.

This clonotype came up many times. The chain joins TRBV5-1 to TRBJ1-4, with 7 bases matching TRBD1. Germline loops: CDR1 SGHRS, CDR2 YFSETQ. V shed 3 bases, J shed 3 bases, and the junction held 5 bases outside the gene matches. The CDR3 runs 15 residues. The CDR3 DNA sequence: TGCGCCAGCAGCTCGACCGGGACAGCTAATGAAAAACTGTTTTTT. Encoded protein: CASSSTGTANEKLFF.

This clonotype was observed a few times. The chain recombines TRBV10-3 with TRBJ2-7, with a tentative D call TRBD1 (6 bases). CDR3 size: 13 residues. V was pared by 6 bases and J by 6 bases, with 15 bases between. Germline CDR1 and CDR2: ENHRY and SYGVKD. CDR3 loop: CAIRTDRQAEQYF. The CDR3 DNA is TGTGCCATCAGAACGGACAGACAAGCCGAGCAGTACTTC.

The J gene is TRBJ1-4, the V gene TRBV7-9, with TRBD1 identical over 10 bases. The germline V gene has CDR1 SEHNR and CDR2 FQNEAQ (reference sequence). V lost 6 bases to trimming and J lost 8 bases; unmatched junction nucleotides: 12. The CDR3 is made up of 16 amino acids. CDR3 region: CASRRTGGPISEKLFF. The CDR3, as DNA: TGTGCCAGCAGACGGACAGGGGGGCCTATAAGCGAAAAACTGTTTTTT.